The 2 T cell receptor beta chains listed next were all sequenced from one sample in a study of glioma-infiltrating T cells after dendritic cell vaccination. The method was immunoSEQ multiplex PCR; TCRdb's version includes in-frame clones alone and lacks a portion of them. Among about 100,000 clones listed, over 60% were seen once. The source material was blood, sampled before dendritic cell vaccination. The receptors originated from a human donor with glioblastoma.

The chain carries TRBV7-3 and TRBJ2-5; 10 nucleotides match TRBD2. The V gene end was trimmed by 4 bases and the J gene end by 5 bases; junction bases not matched to a gene: 4. The CDR3 is 14 amino acids. The V gene's germline CDR1 is SGHTA and CDR2 FQGTGA. The CDR3 DNA is TGTGCCAGCAGCTCTAGCGGGGGAGACGAGACCCAGTACTTC. Its translation is CASSSSGGDETQYF.

The rearrangement links TRBV29-1 to TRBJ2-2, with 7 nucleotides matching TRBD1. The J segment lost 1 base and the V segment lost 4 bases, leaving 9 bases of the junction unmatched. From germline, CDR1 is SQVTM and CDR2 ANQGSEA. The CDR3 covers 16 residues. CDR3 protein: CSVAVGDSVNTGELFF. CDR3 coding DNA: TGCAGCGTTGCTGTAGGGGACAGTGTGAACACCGGGGAGCTGTTTTTT.